These 27 T cell receptor beta chains were sequenced from one sample in a study of cytomegalovirus exposure and HLA in healthy donors. The repertoire was sequenced with immunoSEQ multiplex PCR; TCRdb's copy has only in-frame clones and lacks some. The table records over 150,000 clones, 80% to 85% of them present only once. The sample consisted of PBMCs. The origin of the receptors is a woman between 18 and 29 years old in good health and CMV-seropositive.

The chain combines TRBV15 with TRBJ2-2, with 10 bases lining up with TRBD1. Germline lookup yields CDR1 LNHNV and CDR2 YYDKDF (reference sequence). V gave up 8 bases and J gave up 4 bases; unmatched junction bases: 16. The CDR3 has 18 residues. CDR3 in amino acids: CATLVPTGGSPFTGELFF. CDR3 nucleotides: TGTGCCACCCTGGTACCGACAGGGGGCAGTCCCTTCACCGGGGAGCTGTTTTTT.

The chain joins TRBV29-1 to TRBJ1-2; no clear D. The germline V and J ends were trimmed by 7 bases and 7 bases, with 13 bases remaining between them. The CDR3 loop spans 11 amino acids. From germline, CDR1 is SQVTM and CDR2 ANQGSEA. CDR3 protein: CSASVGGGYTF. The CDR3 DNA is TGCAGCGCTTCGGTAGGAGGTGGCTACACCTTC.

This clone has a handful of counts. This sequence joins TRBV5-1 and TRBJ2-1; 7 bases agree with TRBD2. Looked up from germline, CDR1 is SGHRS and CDR2 is YFSETQ. This CDR3 contains 14 residues. V gave up 7 bases and J gave up 8 bases; unmatched junction bases: 12. This CDR3 reads CASAAADRGDEQFF. CDR3 sequence (DNA): TGCGCCAGCGCCGCTGCCGATCGGGGGGATGAGCAGTTCTTC.

V and J are TRBV5-1 and TRBJ2-1; 8 bases are a match to TRBD2. Germline V gene sequence: CDR1 SGHRS, CDR2 YFSETQ. V lost 4 bases and J lost 8; bases outside the gene matches: 8. This CDR3 region has 14 residues. The CDR3 DNA reads as TGCGCCAGCAGCCCCCCCGGGGGGGGTGATGAGCAGTTCTTC. Its protein is CASSPPGGGDEQFF.

V gene TRBV4-1 combines with J gene TRBJ2-5, with a tentative D call TRBD1 (5 bases). This CDR3 comprises 14 residues. Germline V lookup: CDR1 MGHRA, CDR2 YSYEKL. V was trimmed by 0 bases and J by 7 bases, leaving 12 bases between them. The CDR3 here is CASSQDTGLGTQYF. In DNA form, the CDR3 reads TGCGCCAGCAGCCAAGATACAGGATTAGGGACCCAGTACTTC.

V and J are TRBV7-9 and TRBJ2-7; tentative D call: TRBD2 (6 bases). The CDR3 runs 13 residues. The germline gives CDR1 SEHNR, CDR2 FQNEAQ (reference sequence). V lost 8 bases and J 1 base, leaving 12 bases between the germline ends. The CDR3 coding sequence is TGTGCCAGCTCCTCTAGCGATTCCTACGAGCAGTACTTC. As protein: CASSSSDSYEQYF.

The rearrangement joins TRBV9 to TRBJ2-3; D possibly corresponds to TRBD2 (5 bases). The CDR3 runs 15 residues. V was pared by 4 bases and J by 2 bases, with 14 bases between. Germline V gene data show CDR1 as SGDLS and CDR2 as YYNGEE. The CDR3 DNA is TGTGCCAGCAGCCCCGAGGGCTATAACACAGATACGCAGTATTTT. Protein product: CASSPEGYNTDTQYF.

The rearrangement links TRBV5-1 to TRBJ2-7; D remains unclear. The CDR3 contains 15 residues. The germline CDR1 and CDR2 sequences are SGHRS and YFSETQ. Deletions cut 2 bases from V and 1 base from J, with 13 bases between. This CDR3 is CASSFHLLPSYEQYF. The DNA of the CDR3 is TGCGCCAGCAGCTTCCACCTACTTCCTTCCTACGAGCAGTACTTC.

This chain connects TRBV9 to TRBJ2-1; possible D gene TRBD2, 6 bases. The V end was cut by 4 bases, the J end by 8 bases, with 31 bases between. This CDR3 has 19 amino acids. Germline CDR1 and CDR2: SGDLS and YYNGEE. The CDR3 nucleotides read TGTGCCAGCAGCCCTACGTTGGCGGGGTACGGGAGCCCTACATATGAGCAGTTCTTC. Its translation is CASSPTLAGYGSPTYEQFF.

This chain links TRBV5-6 with TRBJ2-2, with no clear D. The CDR3 covers 14 residues. Trimming left V 4 bases short and J 7 bases short, with 14 bases between. CDR1 is SGHDT and CDR2 is YYEEEE in the germline V gene. The CDR3 is CASSPVGSHGELFF. CDR3 DNA: TGTGCCAGCAGCCCGGTTGGTTCTCACGGGGAGCTGTTTTTT.

This chain uses TRBV5-4 with TRBJ1-2; the D is unclear. The CDR3 extends over 16 amino acids. Trimming took off 0 bases at V and 3 bases at J, with 15 bases between the two ends. CDR1 and CDR2 (germline): SGHNT, YYREEE (reference sequence). The CDR3 DNA reads TGTGCCAGCAGCTTGGTCACCGGTTCCTACGACTATGGCTACACCTTC. Translated, it gives CASSLVTGSYDYGYTF.

This chain links TRBV5-1 with TRBJ2-1; 7 bases align to TRBD1. CDR3 size: 16 residues. CDR1 is SGHRS, CDR2 YFSETQ, per germline. Losses at the gene ends were 3 bases for V and 0 bases for J; bases not matched to a gene: 6. The CDR3 protein is CASSWDSLFSYNEQFF. CDR3 nucleotide sequence: TGCGCCAGCAGCTGGGACAGCCTATTCTCCTACAATGAGCAGTTCTTC. Supplemented by reference TRBV5-1 and TRBJ2-1, the full variable domain reads KAGVTQTPRYLIKTRGQQVTLSCSPISGHRSVSWYQQTPGQGLQFLFEYFSETQRNKGNFPGRFSGRQFSNSRSEMNVSTLELGDSALYLCASSWDSLFSYNEQFFGPGTRLTVL.

This chain links TRBV4-3 with TRBJ2-1; D might be TRBD2 (6 bases). The CDR3 has 16 residues. V shed 0 bases and J shed 1 base, with 10 bases lying between them. Germline CDR1 and CDR2: LGHNA and YSLEER. The CDR3 sequence: CASSQEPGGSYNEQFF. The CDR3 nucleotides read TGCGCCAGCAGCCAAGAACCCGGGGGATCCTACAATGAGCAGTTCTTC.

This clone came up once. The CDR3, as DNA: TGTGCCAGCAGCTTAGGACAAGGACTGTCAGATACGCAGTATTTT. It codes for CASSLGQGLSDTQYF. The chain carries TRBV7-9 and TRBJ2-3, with D possibly matching TRBD2 (5 bases). The CDR3 is 15 residues long. V gave up 1 base and J gave up 4 bases, with 12 bases separating them. Germline V gives CDR1 SEHNR, CDR2 FQNEAQ (reference sequence).

The V gene is TRBV5-5, the J gene TRBJ2-4; D ambiguous. Germline loops: CDR1 SGHKS, CDR2 YYEKEE (reference sequence). Trimming took off 4 bases at V and 1 base at J, with 9 bases between the two ends. The CDR3 loop spans 14 amino acids. CDR3: CASSPTWAKNIQYF. The CDR3 DNA reads as TGTGCCAGCAGCCCTACCTGGGCCAAAAACATTCAGTACTTC.

The V gene is TRBV19, the J gene TRBJ2-1; 8 bases align to TRBD1. The CDR3 extends over 17 amino acids. V trimming: 10 bases; J trimming: 5 bases; junction bases outside the gene matches: 19. Germline assignment: CDR1 LNHDA and CDR2 SQIVND (reference sequence). The CDR3 DNA is TGTGCCACCGCAGACAGGGGCGCGTTTTCCATCGACAATGAGCAGTTCTTC. Protein product: CATADRGAFSIDNEQFF. Full variable domain (missing parts from reference TRBV19 and TRBJ2-1): DGGITQSPKYLFRKEGQNVTLSCEQNLNHDAMYWYRQDPGQGLRLIYYSQIVNDFQKGDIAEGYSVSREKKESFPLTVTSAQKNPTAFYLCATADRGAFSIDNEQFFGPGTRLTVL.

A word on this clone: At one end, the junction sequence differs from germline, possibly due to a read error. The chain has TRBV27 and TRBJ1-2; D is undetermined. The CDR3 loop spans 19 amino acids. Germline loops: CDR1 MNHEY, CDR2 SMNVEV (reference sequence). Here the CDR3 DNA reads TGTGCCAGCAGTTTATCGTCTACCAGTACTCCCCGCTTTGGTACCCGGAGCGCCTTC. The encoded protein is CASSLSSTSTPRFGTRSAF.

This chain uses TRBV7-3 with TRBJ2-5, with D hard to call. Deletions cut 2 bases from V and 4 bases from J, with 11 bases between. The germline gives CDR1 SGHTA, CDR2 FQGTGA. The CDR3 is made up of 14 amino acids. The CDR3 DNA sequence: TGTGCCAGCAGCTTATTAGCCCCGGGAGAGACCCAGTACTTC. It codes for CASSLLAPGETQYF.

In this sample, this clone turned up a few times. The genes are TRBV2 and TRBJ2-1; D uncertain. V lost 3 bases to trimming and J lost 10 bases, with 10 bases between them. Germline V CDR1 and CDR2: SNHLY, FYNNEI. There are 12 residues in the CDR3. The CDR3 region is CASSDNSWEQFF. The CDR3 DNA follows: TGTGCCAGCAGTGATAACAGTTGGGAGCAGTTCTTC.

J is TRBJ2-7 and V is TRBV2, with 13 bases fitting TRBD2. The length of the CDR3 is 14 residues. With 6 bases clipped from V and 4 bases from J, the junction kept 3 bases outside the gene matches. The germline CDR1 and CDR2 sequences are SNHLY and FYNNEI. The CDR3: CASRGLAGPYEQYF. The CDR3 region has the DNA TGTGCCAGCAGGGGACTAGCGGGGCCATACGAGCAGTACTTC.

The CDR3 DNA sequence: TGTGCCAGCAGTCCCGACAGGGGAGGGAACTATGGCTACACCTTC. It translates to CASSPDRGGNYGYTF. This sequence joins TRBV27 and TRBJ1-2; 8 bases match TRBD1. The V gene end was trimmed by 5 bases and the J gene end by 2 bases; junction bases not matched to a gene: 7. Looked up from germline, CDR1 is MNHEY and CDR2 is SMNVEV (reference sequence). This CDR3 has 15 residues.

The chain employs TRBV11-3 and TRBJ2-3; 8 bases are shared with TRBD1. The V gene end was trimmed by 8 bases and the J gene end by 3 bases; junction bases not matched to a gene: 7. The CDR3 is 14 residues long. Germline loops: CDR1 SGHNT, CDR2 YENEEA. The CDR3 DNA follows: TGTGCCAGCCGAGGCAGGGGGCAAACAGATACGCAGTATTTT. This codes for CASRGRGQTDTQYF.

The genes are TRBV29-1 and TRBJ2-7, with 9 positions matching TRBD1. V shed 6 bases, J shed 2 bases, and the junction held 8 bases outside the gene matches. Germline V CDR1 and CDR2: SQVTM, ANQGSEA. The CDR3 covers 14 residues. The CDR3: CSVAMTGGAYEQYF. The DNA of the CDR3 is TGCAGCGTCGCAATGACAGGGGGAGCCTACGAGCAGTACTTC.

The rearrangement uses TRBV11-2 and TRBJ1-6; D gene uncertain. Trimming removed 5 bases from V and 6 bases from J, with 14 bases in between. The CDR3 consists of 15 residues. Germline V gene lookup returns CDR1 SGHAT and CDR2 FQNNGV. The CDR3 sequence is CASSLLAVLNSPLHF. CDR3 in DNA: TGTGCCAGCAGCCTTCTAGCGGTTCTTAATTCACCCCTCCACTTT. Full variable domain (remainder filled in from reference TRBV11-2 and TRBJ1-6): EAGVAQSPRYKIIEKRQSVAFWCNPISGHATLYWYQQILGQGPKLLIQFQNNGVVDDSQLPKDRFSAERLKGVDSTLKIQPAKLEDSAVYLCASSLLAVLNSPLHFGNGTRLTVT.

The rearrangement uses TRBV7-2 and TRBJ2-5, with TRBD2 matching 10 bases. CDR3 length: 18 amino acids. The germline V gene has CDR1 SGHTA and CDR2 FQGNSA. The ends lost 1 base at V and 2 bases at J; junction bases unmatched: 10. The CDR3 DNA is TGTGCCAGCAGCTTAGGGCTAGCGGGGGCCACAAGACAAGAGACCCAGTACTTC. Its translation: CASSLGLAGATRQETQYF.

This clone was counted only a few times. The chain joins TRBV18 to TRBJ2-2, with TRBD2 identical over 7 bases. V lost 5 bases to trimming and J lost 1 base; unmatched junction nucleotides: 7. CDR3 length: 16 amino acids. Looked up from germline, CDR1 is KGHSH and CDR2 is LQKENI. The DNA for the CDR3 is TGTGCCAGCTCATCGGGAATAGCGGGGAACACCGGGGAGCTGTTTTTT. Translating it yields CASSSGIAGNTGELFF.

The DNA of the CDR3 is TGCGCCAGCAGCCAAGTAGGGGTAAGCTCCTACAATGAGCAGTTCTTC. It is translated as CASSQVGVSSYNEQFF. The chain joins TRBV4-1 to TRBJ2-1; a weak D match, TRBD1 (5 bases). CDR1 and CDR2 (germline): MGHRA, YSYEKL. V lost 1 base and J 0 bases, leaving 10 bases between the germline ends. This CDR3 is built from 16 residues.